This entry lists 9 T cell receptor beta chains sequenced from one sample in a study of neurological immune-mediated disorders. TCRdb analysed the 5' RACE reads with MiXCR anew, one entry per CDR3 protein. The sample shows about 87,000 distinct CDR3 sequences, under 4.5% of them seen only once. The sample taken for sequencing was PBMCs. These receptors were obtained from a woman between 50 and 59 years old with multiple sclerosis.

This clonotype was recorded many times. J is TRBJ2-5 and V is TRBV14; no firm D call. The V gene lost 7 bases and the J gene lost 0 bases, with 12 bases spanning the gap. CDR1 SGHDN and CDR2 FVKESK come from the germline V gene. The CDR3 spans 14 residues. CDR3 coding DNA: TGTGCCAGCAACCACCCAAGATACCAAGAGACCCAGTACTTC. Residues: CASNHPRYQETQYF.

This clonotype was observed at least ten times. The chain couples TRBV7-2 to TRBJ1-5; 9 nucleotides match TRBD1. The CDR3 spans 15 residues. With 2 bases clipped from V and 6 bases from J, the junction kept 5 bases outside the gene matches. Germline V gene lookup returns CDR1 SGHTA and CDR2 FQGNSA. The CDR3 here is CASSLNRGLGQPQHF. The CDR3 nucleotides read TGTGCCAGCAGCTTAAACAGGGGGCTGGGTCAGCCCCAGCATTTT.

This clonotype has a count of ten or more. V gene TRBV5-1 combines with J gene TRBJ2-4; 7 bases are a match to TRBD1. The V segment lost 4 bases and the J segment 15 bases; nucleotides outside the gene matches: 7. This CDR3 region has 11 residues. CDR1 is SGHRS, CDR2 YFSETQ, per germline. The CDR3 loop reads CASSQQGMWYF. CDR3 sequence (DNA): TGCGCCAGCAGCCAACAGGGGATGTGGTACTTC.

This clonotype has a count of ten or more. The gene calls are TRBV7-9 and TRBJ2-6, with D unresolved. The CDR3 length is 14 residues. The germline gives CDR1 SEHNR, CDR2 FQNEAQ (reference sequence). The V end was cut by 9 bases, the J end by 0 bases, with 9 bases between. This chain's CDR3 is CASTWSSGANVLTF. The DNA for the CDR3 is TGTGCCAGTACATGGTCCTCTGGGGCCAACGTCCTGACTTTC.

This clonotype was detected ten times or more. The germline gene is not matched at one end of the junction; a read error may be the cause. J is TRBJ1-2 and V is TRBV5-1; possibly TRBD1 for D (6 bases). The CDR3 has 16 residues. Germline loops: CDR1 SGHRS, CDR2 YFSETQ. The CDR3 loop is CASRFGGQITNYGYTF. CDR3 in DNA: TGCGCCAGCCGCTTTGGGGGGCAGATAACTAACTATGGCTACACCTTC.

V and J are TRBV7-9 and TRBJ2-1; D not certain. This CDR3 has 14 residues. V was clipped by 10 bases and J by 1 base, with 14 bases between them. Germline V lookup: CDR1 SEHNR, CDR2 FQNEAQ (reference sequence). Here the CDR3 reads CATSLVRSYNEQFF. CDR3 nucleotides: TGTGCCACCTCTCTTGTCAGGTCCTACAATGAGCAGTTCTTC.

This clonotype occurred many times. J is TRBJ2-7 and V is TRBV7-9, with 8 positions matching TRBD1. Germline V gene lookup returns CDR1 SEHNR and CDR2 FQNEAQ (reference sequence). The CDR3 consists of 13 residues. Losses at the gene ends were 5 bases for V and 6 bases for J; bases not matched to a gene: 6. CDR3 coding DNA: TGTGCCAGCAGCGGCCGGACAGGGATCGAGCAGTACTTC. Amino acid sequence: CASSGRTGIEQYF.

This clonotype was detected many times. The chain couples TRBV15 to TRBJ1-2; 7 positions agree with TRBD1. Germline V CDR1 and CDR2: LNHNV, YYDKDF (reference sequence). CDR3 length: 17 amino acids. V lost 5 bases and J lost 0; bases outside the gene matches: 12. The CDR3 DNA is TGTGCCACCAGCGGAGGGGGCAGGGGGTTAACTAACTATGGCTACACCTTC. It encodes CATSGGGRGLTNYGYTF.

This clonotype appeared many times. This chain joins TRBV7-9 and TRBJ1-4; 9 bases are a match to TRBD1. CDR3 length: 13 amino acids. Per the germline V gene, CDR1 is SEHNR and CDR2 is FQNEAQ (reference sequence). V dropped 5 bases and J dropped 8; count of bases not matched to a gene: 3. The CDR3 reads CASSRGQGEKLFF. CDR3 nucleotides: TGTGCCAGCAGCCGTGGACAGGGGGAAAAACTGTTTTTT. Full variable domain (remainder filled in from reference TRBV7-9 and TRBJ1-4): DTGVSQNPRHKITKRGQNVTFRCDPISEHNRLYWYRQTLGQGPEFLTYFQNEAQLEKSRLLSDRFSAERPKGSFSTLEIQRTEQGDSAMYLCASSRGQGEKLFFGSGTQLSVL.